Detailed here is one T cell receptor beta chain. The antigen remains unidentified. The data belong to a study of long-term antiretroviral therapy in people with HIV. Study at large: The oldest specimens predate the 2015 immediate-ART recommendation by about a decade. Study-wide results and caveats: Blood was collected between the mid-2000s and the late 2010s, possibly under older ART regimens.

Germline V CDR1 and CDR2: MNHEY, SVGAGI. With V trimmed by 3 bases and J by 4 bases, 2 bases remained unmatched. This CDR3 has 13 residues. An immunoSEQ assay, version v3.0, was performed at survey level. Using immunoSEQ multiplex PCR, the repertoire was profiled, and TCRdb retains in-frame clones only, with some absent. The sample records around 25,000 clones, 86% being singletons. There were roughly 1-10 million cryopreserved PBMC in the samples before DNA extraction. The chain recombines TRBV6-5 with TRBJ1-1; 7 nucleotides line up with TRBD1. The sample consisted of unsorted PBMCs, taken 1.9 years after starting antiretroviral therapy. This clonotype was obtained from a woman under 40 with HIV. This CDR3 is CASSYAGGTEAFF. In nucleotides, the CDR3 is TGTGCCAGCAGTTATGCAGGGGGCACTGAAGCTTTCTTT.